The next 20 T cell receptor beta chains were all read from a single sample in a study of Graves' ophthalmopathy and Graves' hyperthyroidism. RNA served as the template for amplifying TCR beta CDR3 regions. The first-round RT-PCR employed HTBI primers together with the Qiagen OneStep RT-PCR kit. A multiplex PCR was then performed as the second round. Each CDR3 protein is one row after TCRdb ran MiXCR on the multiplex PCR reads. Seen here are roughly 500,000 distinct CDR3 sequences, roughly 14% observed once, and the top ten hold around 9.8%. The source material was blood. All receptors derive from a woman between 25 and 40 years old with Graves' ophthalmopathy.

This clonotype appeared a few times. The rearrangement links TRBV2 to TRBJ2-5; D uncertain. CDR3 length equals 13 residues. V gave up 0 bases and J gave up 0 bases, with 2 bases separating them. Germline values: CDR1 SNHLY, CDR2 FYNNEI. CDR3 protein: CASSEAYQETQYF. The CDR3 nucleotides read TGTGCCAGCAGTGAAGCTTACCAAGAGACCCAGTACTTC.

The V gene is TRBV11-3, the J gene TRBJ1-5, with D possibly being TRBD1 (6 bases). CDR3 length: 15 amino acids. Germline CDR1 is SGHNT and CDR2 is YENEEA. V shed 5 bases and J shed 5 bases, with 16 bases lying between them. CDR3 in DNA: TGTGCCAGCAGCCCACAGGGTGGGAGCTATCAGCCCCAGCATTTT. This gives the protein CASSPQGGSYQPQHF. The complete variable domain, with remaining parts taken from reference TRBV11-3 and TRBJ1-5, reads EAGVVQSPRYKIIEKKQPVAFWCNPISGHNTLYWYLQNLGQGPELLIRYENEEAVDDSQLPKDRFSAERLKGVDSTLKIQPAELGDSAVYLCASSPQGGSYQPQHFGDGTRLSIL.

This clonotype was detected a few times. The chain links TRBV5-5 to TRBJ2-2; 7 nucleotides align to TRBD1. The CDR3 consists of 14 residues. The V gene's germline CDR1 is SGHKS and CDR2 YYEKEE (reference sequence). V was pared by 3 bases and J by 6 bases, with 5 bases of the junction left unmatched. The DNA of the CDR3 is TGTGCCAGCAGCTCTCCGACAGGGTCCGGGGAGCTGTTTTTT. Translation: CASSSPTGSGELFF.

J is TRBJ2-7 and V is TRBV5-1; D unclear. V shed 0 bases and J shed 0 bases, with 13 bases lying between them. The germline gives CDR1 SGHRS, CDR2 YFSETQ. The CDR3 length is 16 residues. CDR3: CASSLASAESSYEQYF. The CDR3 nucleotides are TGCGCCAGCAGCTTGGCCTCGGCGGAAAGCTCCTACGAGCAGTACTTC.

With regard to this clonotype: One junction end does not reproduce the germline sequence, and a read error may be involved. The V call is TRBV12-3 or TRBV12-4, the J call TRBJ1-1, with 7 bases lining up with TRBD1. The CDR3 loop spans 16 amino acids. The CDR3 here is CASSLGSGGGHTDAFF. The CDR3 region has the DNA TGTGCCAGCAGTTTAGGGTCAGGGGGGGGTCACACTGATGCTTTCTTT.

In its sample, this clonotype was seen a few times. CDR3 bases: TGTGCCAGCCGAAGACAGCAAACCGGGGAGCTGTTTTTT. Amino acid sequence: CASRRQQTGELFF. This chain connects TRBV9 to TRBJ2-2; TRBD1 is a possible D gene (5 bases). Trimming removed 7 bases from V and 5 bases from J, with 12 bases in between. The CDR3 loop spans 13 amino acids. The germline CDR1 and CDR2 sequences are SGDLS and YYNGEE. Full variable domain (missing parts from reference TRBV9 and TRBJ2-2): DSGVTQTPKHLITATGQRVTLRCSPRSGDLSVYWYQQSLDQGLQFLIQYYNGEERAKGNILERFSAQQFPDLHSELNLSSLELGDSALYFCASRRQQTGELFFGEGSRLTVL.

This clonotype appeared many times. V usage is TRBV28 and J usage is TRBJ2-2, with 11 bases fitting TRBD1. Germline V gives CDR1 MDHEN, CDR2 SYDVKM. The CDR3 sequence is 17 residues long. With 7 bases clipped from V and 4 bases from J, the junction kept 11 bases outside the gene matches. The CDR3 DNA follows: TGTGCCAGCAAGACGGGACAGGGGGGAATTATCACCGGGGAGCTGTTTTTT. Its translation is CASKTGQGGIITGELFF.

In its sample, this clonotype was seen many times. The gene calls are TRBV6-2 or TRBV6-3 and TRBJ1-1; TRBD1 matches at 7 bases. Unmatched junction bases numbered 4, after V lost 8 bases and J lost 4 bases. The germline gives CDR1 MNHEY, CDR2 SVGEGT. The CDR3 is 12 amino acids. CDR3 in amino acids: CASGRQGTEAFF. As DNA, the CDR3 is TGTGCCAGCGGAAGACAGGGCACTGAAGCTTTCTTT.

There are many counts of this clonotype. This chain joins TRBV6-4 and TRBJ2-6; maybe TRBD2 (7 bases). This CDR3 spans 16 amino acids. Per the germline V gene, CDR1 is MRHNA and CDR2 is SNTAGT. Trimming removed 8 bases at V and 2 bases at J, with 16 bases between. Here the CDR3 reads CASGGARGAGANVLTF. The CDR3, as DNA: TGTGCCAGCGGGGGGGCTAGAGGTGCTGGGGCCAACGTCCTGACTTTC.

This clonotype was detected many times. This sequence joins TRBV2 and TRBJ2-7, with a tentative D call TRBD2 (6 bases). The CDR3 is 13 residues long. V was pared by 4 bases and J by 2 bases, with 9 bases between. Germline CDR1 SNHLY, CDR2 FYNNEI. CDR3 sequence reads: CASSGRDPYEQYF. The CDR3 DNA is TGTGCCAGCAGTGGGAGGGACCCCTACGAGCAGTACTTC.

The CDR3 coding sequence is TGTGCCTGGAGTTCCGGGAGCCATCAGCCCCAGCATTTT. Translation: CAWSSGSHQPQHF. The chain links TRBV30 to TRBJ1-5; unclear D gene. CDR1 is GTSNPN, CDR2 SVGIG, per germline (reference sequence). The CDR3 extends over 13 amino acids. The V end was cut by 2 bases, the J end by 5 bases, with 10 bases between.

This clonotype was seen at least ten times. The chain employs TRBV10-3 and TRBJ1-1; a weak D match, TRBD1 (5 bases). Trimming removed 4 bases at V and 1 base at J, with 10 bases between. Germline V gene data show CDR1 as ENHRY and CDR2 as SYGVKD. The CDR3 has 14 residues. The CDR3 spells CAISGLGENTEAFF. CDR3 coding DNA: TGTGCCATCAGTGGGTTGGGGGAGAACACTGAAGCTTTCTTT.

This clonotype has at least ten counts. The chain links TRBV6-5 to TRBJ1-3, with a weak D call TRBD1 (6 bases). This CDR3 has 19 residues. V gave up 5 bases and J gave up 0 bases, with 23 bases separating them. CDR1 is MNHEY, CDR2 SVGAGI, per germline. The CDR3 nucleotides read TGTGCCAGCAGTCCTCTCGGCAGGGGATCTTCGAGCTCTGGAAACACCATATATTTT. Translating it yields CASSPLGRGSSSSGNTIYF.

This clonotype was seen many times. V gene TRBV5-1 combines with J gene TRBJ1-1; D remains ambiguous. CDR3 length: 16 amino acids. The V gene lost 3 bases and the J gene lost 1 base, with 16 bases spanning the gap. The germline gives CDR1 SGHRS, CDR2 YFSETQ. The CDR3 is CASSSTLTLKNTEAFF. In nucleotides, the CDR3 is TGCGCCAGCAGCTCAACTCTGACACTCAAGAACACTGAAGCTTTCTTT.

The chain recombines TRBV20-1 with TRBJ2-7; the D gene is possibly TRBD2 (5 bases). Per germline, CDR1 DFQATT and CDR2 SNEGSKA (reference sequence). This CDR3 contains 11 residues. V was cut by 6 bases and J by 3 bases, with 9 bases left in between. The CDR3 region has the DNA TGCAGTGCAAAGCGGAACTACGAGCAGTACTTC. Translating it yields CSAKRNYEQYF.

A word on this clonotype: A read error may be the cause here, since a much bigger clone is one base away. The chain recombines TRBV9 with TRBJ1-1; 9 bases line up with TRBD1. Looked up from germline, CDR1 is SGDLS and CDR2 is YYNGEE. The CDR3 runs to 14 residues. The CDR3 region is CAISKQGASTEAFF. DNA for the CDR3: TGTGCCATCAGCAAACAGGGGGCAAGCACTGAAGCTTTCTTT.

This clonotype appeared many times. At one boundary the junction diverges from the germline segment, which might be a read error. The rearrangement joins TRBV2 to TRBJ2-7; 7 bases map to TRBD1. CDR1 is SNHLY and CDR2 is FYNNEI in the germline V gene. The CDR3 contains 14 residues. This CDR3 reads CASGNRGVTYEQHF. In DNA form, the CDR3 reads TGTGCCAGCGGAAACAGGGGAGTCACCTACGAGCAGCACTTC.

In this sample, this clonotype turned up many times. The gene calls are TRBV6-5 and TRBJ2-2; D may be TRBD2 (5 bases). The V gene's germline CDR1 is MNHEY and CDR2 SVGAGI. This CDR3 comprises 15 residues. Trimming left V 0 bases short and J 5 bases short, with 10 bases between. The CDR3 loop is CASSYSNRGTGELFF. The CDR3 DNA is TGTGCCAGCAGTTACTCGAATCGGGGAACCGGGGAGCTGTTTTTT.

In its sample, this clonotype was seen many times. The V call is TRBV10-3, the J call TRBJ2-2; a possible D gene is TRBD1 (6 bases). With 5 bases removed from V and 7 bases from J, the gap between germline ends came to 17 bases. From germline, CDR1 is ENHRY and CDR2 SYGVKD. The CDR3 covers 15 residues. The CDR3 coding sequence is TGTGCCATCAGTCGACAGTTCAGAGGGGGCGGGGAGCTGTTTTTT. Encoded protein: CAISRQFRGGGELFF.

This clonotype came up many times. J is TRBJ2-1 and V is TRBV7-6; D unclear. The CDR3 loop spans 16 amino acids. The germline V gene has CDR1 SGHVS and CDR2 FNYEAQ. V lost 4 bases to trimming and J lost 4 bases, with 17 bases between them. CDR3 sequence: CASSSVFGSQYNEQFF. DNA of the CDR3: TGTGCCAGCAGCTCGGTGTTTGGGTCCCAATACAATGAGCAGTTCTTC.